This T cell receptor (beta chain) was sequenced for a study of blood T cell repertoires in COVID-19. TCRdb's copy holds only in-frame clones and misses some; the assay was immunoSEQ multiplex PCR. The repertoire holds a few hundred thousand clones, with approximately 85% as singletons. This CDR3 has 13 amino acids. Trimming left V 7 bases short and J 5 bases short, with 15 bases between. Germline assignment: CDR1 SNHLY and CDR2 FYNNEI. The chain is built from TRBV2 and TRBJ2-7; D perhaps matches TRBD1 (7 bases). The sequencing input was PBMCs or T cells enriched from blood (not recorded which). This TCR was sampled from a woman in her forties or fifties who had been exposed to COVID-19. This CDR3 reads CASITGRGDEQYF. The CDR3, as DNA: TGTGCCAGCATAACTGGCAGGGGGGACGAGCAGTACTTC.